This T cell receptor (beta chain) was recovered during a study of T cell responses to AZD1222 COVID-19 vaccine. Study overall: Investigators merged groups given second doses at roughly 4 or roughly 12 weeks.

About this clone itself: The antigen is not known.

Assay: immunoSEQ multiplex PCR; the TCRdb copy retains only in-frame clones and omits some. The data show some 110,000 clones, around nine tenths seen once. The germline CDR1 and CDR2 sequences are SGHRS and YFSETQ. Trimming left V 3 bases short and J 4 bases short, with 17 bases between. CDR3 length: 15 residues. Findings of the study overall: Clonal diversity was possibly underestimated, and the donors were mostly white British, with more females. Among vaccine-associated CD4 TCRs, coverage spanned spike, with dominance at 160-218 and 743-854.

The origin of this receptor is an adult in good health. This chain joins TRBV5-1 and TRBJ2-7; D is perhaps TRBD2 (6 bases). Sequenced here: peripheral blood, sampled on day 0 of AZD1222 vaccination. The CDR3 region is CASSWSLARPYEQYF. The CDR3, as DNA: TGCGCCAGCAGCTGGAGCCTAGCGAGACCTTACGAGCAGTACTTC.